This section outlines one T cell receptor beta chain sequence together with its context. Its antigen is still unknown. Other DNA sequences of this sample code for an identical CDR3. The sample originates from a study of shared clonotypes between healthy human individuals. Study-level findings and limits: Clonotype sharing among donors was expected to depend on sequencing depth. Relative to memory subsets, naive subsets generally showed larger estimated richness.

The table came from immunoSEQ multiplex PCR; TCRdb's copy has only in-frame clones and leaves some out. The table records millions of clones, roughly nine tenths of them present only once. Germline-derived CDR1 and CDR2 are KGHSH and LQKENI. V shed 2 bases, J shed 1 base, and the junction held 2 bases outside the gene matches. The length of the CDR3 is 15 residues. This TCR was recovered from a man aged 18-30 years in good health. Sequenced material: naive CD4+ T cells sorted from blood. The subset was: CD45RA+ positively selected. This chain links TRBV18 with TRBJ2-1, with 7 bases identical to TRBD2. CDR3 coding DNA: TGTGCCAGCTCACCATTGGGACTATCCTACAATGAGCAGTTCTTC. This sequence encodes CASSPLGLSYNEQFF.